A single sample gave rise to the 7 T cell receptor beta chains below, sequenced in a study of CD8 T cells in ankylosing spondylitis. TCRdb passed the 5' RACE reads through MiXCR, listing each CDR3 protein once. The sample contains more than 150,000 distinct CDR3 sequences, roughly 11% of which appear only once. The sequenced sample was blood, either unsorted or a sorted T cell fraction (not recorded which). The receptors here all came from a male donor with ankylosing spondylitis or in good health (not recorded which).

This clonotype was detected ten times or more. This chain uses TRBV18 with TRBJ1-5; TRBD1 might be the D (6 bases). Trimming removed 5 bases at V and 4 bases at J, with 9 bases between. CDR1 is KGHSH, CDR2 LQKENI, per germline. The CDR3 has 13 amino acids. Here the CDR3 reads CASSYQGNQPQHF. CDR3 bases: TGTGCCAGCTCATATCAGGGGAATCAGCCCCAGCATTTT.

This clonotype was detected ten times or more. V gene TRBV5-6 combines with J gene TRBJ1-6; D perhaps matches TRBD1 (6 bases). CDR3 length: 14 amino acids. CDR1 is SGHDT, CDR2 YYEEEE, per germline. The germline V and J ends were trimmed by 1 base and 9 bases, with 11 bases remaining between them. The CDR3 here is CASSLQGSTSPLHF. As DNA, the CDR3 is TGTGCCAGCAGCTTGCAGGGGTCTACTTCACCCCTCCACTTT. Filled out from reference TRBV5-6 and TRBJ1-6, the complete variable domain reads DAGVTQSPTHLIKTRGQQVTLRCSPKSGHDTVSWYQQALGQGPQFIFQYYEEEERQRGNFPDRFSGHQFPNYSSELNVNALLLGDSALYLCASSLQGSTSPLHFGNGTRLTVT.

The sample holds many counts of this clonotype. The rearrangement joins TRBV20-1 to TRBJ2-3; 8 bases are shared with TRBD2. CDR1 and CDR2 (germline): DFQATT, SNEGSKA (reference sequence). The CDR3 totals 16 residues. V lost 4 bases, J lost 3 bases, and 12 bases stayed unmatched. CDR3 coding DNA: TGCAGTGCTACGGGGTTAGCGGGGATTAGGACAGATACGCAGTATTTT. This translates into CSATGLAGIRTDTQYF.

This clonotype was detected once. With a much larger clone just one base away, this may be a read error. V usage is TRBV11-2 and J usage is TRBJ2-5, with a weak D call TRBD1 (6 bases). The CDR3 contains 15 residues. Per the germline V gene, CDR1 is SGHAT and CDR2 is FQNNGV. The CDR3 here is CVSSLDPTGSETQYF. CDR3 DNA sequence: TGTGTCAGCAGCTTAGATCCTACAGGGAGCGAGACCCAGTACTTC.

There are many counts of this clonotype. This sequence joins TRBV10-3 and TRBJ2-3; the D is unclear. V lost 2 bases and J 4 bases, leaving 13 bases between the germline ends. Germline V CDR1 and CDR2: ENHRY, SYGVKD. This CDR3 has 15 residues. This CDR3 is CAISESVRAADTQYF. The CDR3 bases are TGTGCCATCAGTGAGAGTGTACGGGCGGCAGATACGCAGTATTTT.

This clonotype was seen repeatedly, ten times or more. This chain connects TRBV2 to TRBJ2-7; D perhaps matches TRBD2 (6 bases). The CDR3 contains 14 residues. Trimming shortened V by 10 bases and J by 0 bases, and 16 bases separated the two germline ends. CDR1 is SNHLY, CDR2 FYNNEI, per germline. CDR3 residues: CATDVRGNSYEQYF. CDR3 bases: TGTGCCACCGATGTCCGGGGGAACTCCTACGAGCAGTACTTC.

This clonotype has a count of ten or more. The gene calls are TRBV5-1 and TRBJ2-1, with 9 bases identical to TRBD2. In germline, CDR1 is SGHRS, CDR2 YFSETQ. Trimming cost V 2 bases and J 5 bases; bases outside gene matches: 8. The CDR3 has 16 residues. CDR3 in DNA: TGCGCCAGCAGCTTTGGCCCTAGCGGGGCTAACAATGAGCAGTTCTTC. Its protein is CASSFGPSGANNEQFF.